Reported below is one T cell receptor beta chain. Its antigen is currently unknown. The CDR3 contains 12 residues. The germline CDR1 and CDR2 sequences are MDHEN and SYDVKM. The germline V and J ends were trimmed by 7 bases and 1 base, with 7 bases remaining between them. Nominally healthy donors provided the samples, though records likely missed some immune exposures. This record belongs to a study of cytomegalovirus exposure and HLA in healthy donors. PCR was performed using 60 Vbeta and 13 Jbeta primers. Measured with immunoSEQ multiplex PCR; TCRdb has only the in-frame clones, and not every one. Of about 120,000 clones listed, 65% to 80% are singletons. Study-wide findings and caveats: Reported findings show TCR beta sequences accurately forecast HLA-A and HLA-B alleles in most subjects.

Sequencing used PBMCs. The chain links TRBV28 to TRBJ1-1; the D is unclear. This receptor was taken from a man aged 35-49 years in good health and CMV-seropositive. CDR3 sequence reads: CASNKWNTEAFF. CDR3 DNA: TGTGCCAGCAACAAATGGAACACTGAAGCTTTCTTT.